A single sample gave rise to the 11 T cell receptor beta chains below, sequenced in a study of T cell repertoires in cytomegalovirus infection. These receptors' targets are unknown. MiXCR, applied by TCRdb to the reads, yields one record per CDR3 protein. The repertoire holds hundreds of thousands of distinct CDR3 sequences, with approximately 31% as singletons. The sample in question was cultured CD8+ T cells from PBMCs, obtained from culture after CMV antigen stimulation. These receptor sequences come from a human donor in good health (CMV status not recorded). Some clones in this sample may be carry-over from other donors' samples.

V and J are TRBV9 and TRBJ2-5; D may be TRBD1 (6 bases). This CDR3 spans 14 amino acids. The V end lost 4 bases, the J end lost 9 bases, and 19 bases lay between the germline ends. The germline V gene encodes CDR1 SGDLS and CDR2 YYNGEE. The CDR3 reads CASSPEDRPMSQYF. The CDR3 region has the DNA TGTGCCAGCAGCCCCGAAGACAGGCCCATGTCCCAGTACTTC.

The sample holds a few counts of this clonotype. The CDR3 is CASSQDLRGTAIQETQYF. The CDR3 DNA follows: TGCGCCAGCAGCCAAGATTTGAGGGGGACAGCGATCCAAGAGACCCAGTACTTC. V usage is TRBV4-1 and J usage is TRBJ2-5, with 7 bases matching TRBD1. With 0 bases clipped from V and 1 base from J, the junction kept 11 bases outside the gene matches. CDR1 and CDR2 from the germline V gene are MGHRA and YSYEKL. The CDR3 consists of 18 residues.

This rearrangement joins TRBV12-3 or TRBV12-4 to TRBJ1-5, with D possibly being TRBD1 (5 bases). V lost 3 bases and J lost 1, with 10 bases in between. This CDR3 is built from 15 residues. For the CDR3, the DNA is TGTGCCAGCAGTTTTCCAGGGTACAGCAATCAGCCCCAGCATTTT. This gives the protein CASSFPGYSNQPQHF.

This clonotype was seen more than once but under ten times. This chain uses TRBV15 with TRBJ1-4, with unresolved D. Germline V gene sequence: CDR1 LNHNV, CDR2 YYDKDF (reference sequence). Trimming took off 0 bases at V and 5 bases at J, with 28 bases between the two ends. The CDR3 is made up of 21 amino acids. DNA for the CDR3: TGTGCCACCAGCAGAGAGGGTGTTCGGACCCAAACTTTGGGGAAAAATGAAAAACTGTTTTTT. Translation: CATSREGVRTQTLGKNEKLFF.

The genes are TRBV12-3 or TRBV12-4 and TRBJ2-7; 9 bases match TRBD2. This CDR3 contains 12 residues. J was trimmed by 3 bases and V by 8 bases; bases with no gene match: 2. CDR3 region: CASGLAYYEQYF. The CDR3 DNA reads as TGTGCCAGCGGACTAGCGTACTACGAGCAGTACTTC.

This chain joins TRBV27 and TRBJ2-7; D remains unclear. The CDR3 totals 15 residues. Germline V CDR1 and CDR2: MNHEY, SMNVEV (reference sequence). The ends were cut back, 8 bases at V and 7 bases at J, with 24 bases in the middle. CDR3 in DNA: TGTGCCAGCGCAGCACCGCCGGGCCTCGCTTATGAGCAGTACGTC. Protein: CASAAPPGLAYEQYV.

This clonotype was found a few times. The CDR3 sequence is CASSLKEYEAFF. CDR3 DNA: TGTGCCAGCAGTTTGAAAGAGTATGAAGCTTTCTTT. The chain employs TRBV12-3 or TRBV12-4 and TRBJ1-1; D remains ambiguous. Trimming stripped 3 bases from V and 7 bases from J, with 9 bases between. CDR3 length equals 12 residues.

The chain combines TRBV19 with TRBJ1-2; a possible D gene is TRBD1 (5 bases). With 10 bases removed from V and 5 bases from J, the gap between germline ends came to 20 bases. Germline V gene sequence: CDR1 LNHDA, CDR2 SQIVND (reference sequence). The CDR3 loop spans 14 amino acids. The CDR3 nucleotides read TGTGCCACCCTGGGGGGGAATCCTAGGTATGGCTACACCTTC. Translated, it gives CATLGGNPRYGYTF.

The CDR3 sequence is CASTYSGGTSYNEQFF. The CDR3, as DNA: TGTGCCAGTACTTATTCAGGGGGCACCTCCTACAATGAGCAGTTCTTC. The chain employs TRBV19 and TRBJ2-1, with 8 nucleotides matching TRBD1. Germline V lookup: CDR1 LNHDA, CDR2 SQIVND (reference sequence). This CDR3 contains 16 residues. The J segment lost 0 bases and the V segment lost 7 bases, leaving 8 bases of the junction unmatched. Full variable domain (missing parts from reference TRBV19 and TRBJ2-1): DGGITQSPKYLFRKEGQNVTLSCEQNLNHDAMYWYRQDPGQGLRLIYYSQIVNDFQKGDIAEGYSVSREKKESFPLTVTSAQKNPTAFYLCASTYSGGTSYNEQFFGPGTRLTVL.

This clonotype was counted a few times. V is TRBV7-9 and J is TRBJ2-2; D unresolved. Trimming left V 11 bases short and J 0 bases short, with 13 bases between. There are 14 residues in the CDR3. Germline V gene data show CDR1 as SEHNR and CDR2 as FQNEAQ (reference sequence). CDR3 DNA sequence: TGTGCCGTAACCTCCCCTTCGAACACCGGGGAGCTGTTTTTT. This codes for CAVTSPSNTGELFF.

The chain is built from TRBV11-2 and TRBJ1-5, with D perhaps TRBD1 (5 bases). V lost 1 base to trimming and J lost 3 bases, with 13 bases between them. Germline lookup yields CDR1 SGHAT and CDR2 FQNNGV. The CDR3 covers 16 residues. The CDR3 DNA reads as TGTGCCAGCAGCTTAGGGGCCACAGGAGACAATCAGCCCCAGCATTTT. Translating it yields CASSLGATGDNQPQHF.